This TCR beta chain was documented in a study of blood T cell repertoires in COVID-19. Study summary: Spain, Italy and the United States supplied samples that represented acute and convalescent COVID-19. Sample material is recorded as cDNA or gDNA derived from T cells, B-cell-depleted T cells, or PBMCs.

As handled by the study authors: Reference gene primer amplification in the assay estimated nucleated cell counts. Sequencing used immunoSEQ multiplex PCR; TCRdb keeps in-frame clones, though not all of them. The DNA was the basis for D and trimming; V, J and clone size are from that table. The table has approximately 290,000 clones, around nine tenths seen once. Germline CDR1 and CDR2: SGHTA and FQGNSA. The V gene end was trimmed by 2 bases and the J gene end by 0 bases; junction bases not matched to a gene: 4. The CDR3 is 16 residues long. The TCR sequence derives from a woman aged 60 to 75 with acute or convalescent COVID-19. The source material was peripheral blood. The V and J genes are TRBV7-2 and TRBJ1-5; 7 nucleotides line up with TRBD1. The CDR3 loop is CASSLTGTDSNQPQHF. The CDR3 DNA sequence: TGTGCCAGCAGCTTAACAGGGACAGATAGCAATCAGCCCCAGCATTTT.